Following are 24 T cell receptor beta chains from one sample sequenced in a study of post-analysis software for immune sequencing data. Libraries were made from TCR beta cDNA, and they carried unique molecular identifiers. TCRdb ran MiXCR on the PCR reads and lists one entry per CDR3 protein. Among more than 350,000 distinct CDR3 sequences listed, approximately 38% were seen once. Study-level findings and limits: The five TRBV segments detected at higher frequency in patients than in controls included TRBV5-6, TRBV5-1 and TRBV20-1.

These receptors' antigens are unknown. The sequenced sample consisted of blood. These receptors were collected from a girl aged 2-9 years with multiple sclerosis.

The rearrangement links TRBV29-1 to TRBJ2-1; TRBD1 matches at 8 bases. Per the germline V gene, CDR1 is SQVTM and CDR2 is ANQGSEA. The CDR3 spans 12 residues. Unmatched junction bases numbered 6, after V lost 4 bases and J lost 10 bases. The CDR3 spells CSVARTGNEQFF. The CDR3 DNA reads TGCAGCGTTGCTAGGACAGGGAACGAGCAGTTCTTC.

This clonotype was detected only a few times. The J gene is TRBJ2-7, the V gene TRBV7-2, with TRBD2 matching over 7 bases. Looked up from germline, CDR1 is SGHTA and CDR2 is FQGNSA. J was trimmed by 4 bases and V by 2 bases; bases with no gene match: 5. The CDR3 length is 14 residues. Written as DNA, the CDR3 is TGTGCCAGCAGCTTATCTCTTAGCGGGTACGAGCAGTACTTC. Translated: CASSLSLSGYEQYF.

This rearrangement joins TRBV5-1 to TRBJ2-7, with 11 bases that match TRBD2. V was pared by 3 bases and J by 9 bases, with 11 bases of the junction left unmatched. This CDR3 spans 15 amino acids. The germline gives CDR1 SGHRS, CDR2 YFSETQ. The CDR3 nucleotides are TGCGCCAGCAGCTCCGGACTAGCGGGTGTTCCAGTGCAGTACTTC. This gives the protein CASSSGLAGVPVQYF.

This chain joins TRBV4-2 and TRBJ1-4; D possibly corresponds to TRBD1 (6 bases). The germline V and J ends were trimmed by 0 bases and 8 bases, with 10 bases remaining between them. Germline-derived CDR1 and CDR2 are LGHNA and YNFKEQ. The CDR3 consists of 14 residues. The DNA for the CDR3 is TGTGCCAGCAGCCAAGACAGGGGCGTCGAAAAACTGTTTTTT. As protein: CASSQDRGVEKLFF.

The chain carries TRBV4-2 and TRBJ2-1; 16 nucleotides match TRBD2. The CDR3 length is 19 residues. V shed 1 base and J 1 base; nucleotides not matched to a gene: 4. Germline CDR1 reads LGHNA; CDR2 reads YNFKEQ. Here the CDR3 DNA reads TGTGCCAGCAGCCAAGCCGGGACTAGCGGGAGGGGGTCCTACAATGAGCAGTTCTTC. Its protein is CASSQAGTSGRGSYNEQFF.

The CDR3 region has the DNA TGCAGTGCTAGGGTGATACAGAACCTAAATGAAAAACTGTTTTTT. This codes for CSARVIQNLNEKLFF. The chain couples TRBV20-1 to TRBJ1-4; D is uncertain. Germline CDR1 reads DFQATT; CDR2 reads SNEGSKA (reference sequence). CDR3 size: 15 residues. V was pared by 3 bases and J by 5 bases, with 16 bases between.

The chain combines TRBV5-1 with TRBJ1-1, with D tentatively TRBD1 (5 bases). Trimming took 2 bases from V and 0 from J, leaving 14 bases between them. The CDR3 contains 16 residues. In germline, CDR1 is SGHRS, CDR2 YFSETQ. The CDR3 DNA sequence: TGCGCCAGCAGCTTCGGTGGGACGGAGATGAACACTGAAGCTTTCTTT. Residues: CASSFGGTEMNTEAFF. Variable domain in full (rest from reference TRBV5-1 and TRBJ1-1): KAGVTQTPRYLIKTRGQQVTLSCSPISGHRSVSWYQQTPGQGLQFLFEYFSETQRNKGNFPGRFSGRQFSNSRSEMNVSTLELGDSALYLCASSFGGTEMNTEAFFGQGTRLTVV.

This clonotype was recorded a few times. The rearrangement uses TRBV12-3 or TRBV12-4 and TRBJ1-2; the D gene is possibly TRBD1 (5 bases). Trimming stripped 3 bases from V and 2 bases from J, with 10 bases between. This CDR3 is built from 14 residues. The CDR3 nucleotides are TGTGCCAGCAGTTTCGGGACCACAAACTATGGCTACACCTTC. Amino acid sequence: CASSFGTTNYGYTF.

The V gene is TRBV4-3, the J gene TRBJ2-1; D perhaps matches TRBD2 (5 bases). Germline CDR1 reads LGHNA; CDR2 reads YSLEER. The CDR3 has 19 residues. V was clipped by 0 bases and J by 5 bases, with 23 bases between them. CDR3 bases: TGCGCCAGCAGCCAAGAGTGGGCTGGTTCCGGGGTATTAAACAATGAGCAGTTCTTC. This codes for CASSQEWAGSGVLNNEQFF.

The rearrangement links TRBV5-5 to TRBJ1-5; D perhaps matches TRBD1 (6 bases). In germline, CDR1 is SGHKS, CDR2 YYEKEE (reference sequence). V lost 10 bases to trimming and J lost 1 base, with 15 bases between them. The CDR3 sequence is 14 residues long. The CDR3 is CAGNGGQSNQPQHF. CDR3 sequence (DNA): TGTGCCGGAAATGGGGGCCAAAGCAATCAGCCCCAGCATTTT.

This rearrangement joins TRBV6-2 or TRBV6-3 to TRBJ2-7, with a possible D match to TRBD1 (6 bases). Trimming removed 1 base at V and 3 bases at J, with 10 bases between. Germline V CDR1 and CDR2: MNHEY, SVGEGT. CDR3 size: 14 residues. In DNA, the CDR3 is TGTGCCAGCAGTTACTTAGGCAGGGGCTACGAGCAGTACTTC. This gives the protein CASSYLGRGYEQYF.

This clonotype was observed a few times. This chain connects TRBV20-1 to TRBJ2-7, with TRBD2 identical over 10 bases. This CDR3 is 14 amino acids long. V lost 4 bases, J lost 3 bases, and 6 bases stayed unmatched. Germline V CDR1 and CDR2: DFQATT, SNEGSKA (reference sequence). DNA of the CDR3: TGCAGTGCTACTAGCGGGGGCCTCGACTACGAGCAGTACTTC. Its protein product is CSATSGGLDYEQYF.

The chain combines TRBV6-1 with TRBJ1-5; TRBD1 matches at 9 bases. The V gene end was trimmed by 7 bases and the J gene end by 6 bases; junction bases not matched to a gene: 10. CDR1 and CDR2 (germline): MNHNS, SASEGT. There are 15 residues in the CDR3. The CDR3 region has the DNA TGTGCCAGCACGGGCACAGGGGGCGCCGGTCAGCCCCAGCATTTT. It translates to CASTGTGGAGQPQHF.

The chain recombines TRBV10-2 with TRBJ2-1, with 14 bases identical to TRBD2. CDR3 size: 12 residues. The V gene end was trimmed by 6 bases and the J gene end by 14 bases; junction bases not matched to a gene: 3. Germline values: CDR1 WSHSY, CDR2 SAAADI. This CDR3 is CASRTSGGGKFF. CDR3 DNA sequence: TGCGCCAGCAGGACTAGCGGGGGGGGGAAGTTCTTC.

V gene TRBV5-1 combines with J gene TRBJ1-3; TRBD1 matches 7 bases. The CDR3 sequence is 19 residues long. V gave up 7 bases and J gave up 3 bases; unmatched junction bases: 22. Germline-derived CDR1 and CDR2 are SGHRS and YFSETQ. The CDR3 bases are TGCGCCAGCGCAGGCCGACCTCTGGGACAGTCCACCCTTGGAAACACCATATATTTT. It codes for CASAGRPLGQSTLGNTIYF.

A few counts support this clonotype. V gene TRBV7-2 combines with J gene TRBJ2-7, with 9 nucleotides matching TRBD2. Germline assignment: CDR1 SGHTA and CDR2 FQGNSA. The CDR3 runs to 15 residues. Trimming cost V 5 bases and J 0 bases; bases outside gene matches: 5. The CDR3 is CASSPLAGSSYEQYF. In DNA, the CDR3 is TGTGCCAGCAGCCCTCTAGCGGGGAGCTCCTACGAGCAGTACTTC.

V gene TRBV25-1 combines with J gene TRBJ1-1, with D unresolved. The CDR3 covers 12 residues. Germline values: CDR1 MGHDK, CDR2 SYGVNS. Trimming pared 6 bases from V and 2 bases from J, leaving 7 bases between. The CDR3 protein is CASRYSNTEAFF. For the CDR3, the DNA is TGTGCCAGCAGATACAGCAACACTGAAGCTTTCTTT.

DNA of the CDR3: TGTGCCAGCAGTCTCGGGGTACGGGGTGAGCAGTTCTTC. Protein sequence: CASSLGVRGEQFF. The chain carries TRBV12-3 or TRBV12-4 and TRBJ2-1; weak D call: TRBD2 (5 bases). The V gene lost 5 bases and the J gene lost 9 bases, with 14 bases spanning the gap. This CDR3 has 13 amino acids.

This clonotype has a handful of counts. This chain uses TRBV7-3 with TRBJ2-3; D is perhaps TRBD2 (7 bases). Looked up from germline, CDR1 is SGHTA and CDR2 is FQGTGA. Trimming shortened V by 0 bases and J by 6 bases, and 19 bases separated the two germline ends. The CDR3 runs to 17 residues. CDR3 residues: CASSLTVGGDRRDTQYF. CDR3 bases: TGTGCCAGCAGCTTAACAGTAGGGGGGGACCGCCGGGATACGCAGTATTTT.

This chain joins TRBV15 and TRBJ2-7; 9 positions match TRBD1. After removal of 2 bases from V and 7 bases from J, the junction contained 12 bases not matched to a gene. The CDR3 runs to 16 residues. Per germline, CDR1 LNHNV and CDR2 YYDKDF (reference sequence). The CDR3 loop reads CATSRSGTGFAREQYF. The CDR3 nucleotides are TGTGCCACCAGCAGATCCGGGACAGGGTTCGCAAGGGAGCAGTACTTC.

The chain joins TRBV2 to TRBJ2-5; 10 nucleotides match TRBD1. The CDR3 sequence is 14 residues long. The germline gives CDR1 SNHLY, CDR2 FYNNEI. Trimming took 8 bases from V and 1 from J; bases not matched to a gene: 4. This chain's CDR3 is CASARDRGQETQYF. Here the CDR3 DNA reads TGTGCCAGCGCTAGGGACAGGGGCCAAGAGACCCAGTACTTC.

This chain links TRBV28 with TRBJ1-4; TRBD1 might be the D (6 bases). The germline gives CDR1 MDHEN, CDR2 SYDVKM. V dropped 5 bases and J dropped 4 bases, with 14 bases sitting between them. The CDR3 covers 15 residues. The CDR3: CASSTSGAYNEKLFF. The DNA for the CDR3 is TGTGCCAGCAGTACCTCAGGGGCCTATAATGAAAAACTGTTTTTT.

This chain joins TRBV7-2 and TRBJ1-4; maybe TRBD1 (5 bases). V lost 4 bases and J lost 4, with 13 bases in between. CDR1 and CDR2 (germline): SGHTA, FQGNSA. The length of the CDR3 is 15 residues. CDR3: CASSSGLVNNEKLFF. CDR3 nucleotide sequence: TGTGCCAGCAGCTCAGGGTTGGTTAATAATGAAAAACTGTTTTTT.

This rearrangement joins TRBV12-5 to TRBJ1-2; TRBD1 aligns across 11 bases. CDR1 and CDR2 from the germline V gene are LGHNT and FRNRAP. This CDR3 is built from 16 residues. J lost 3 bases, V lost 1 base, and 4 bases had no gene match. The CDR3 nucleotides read TGTGCTAGTGGTTTGGCCCCGGGACAGGGGGACTATGGCTACACCTTC. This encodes CASGLAPGQGDYGYTF.